This TCR beta chain was documented in a study of blood T cell repertoires in COVID-19. The germline V and J ends were trimmed by 5 bases and 3 bases, with 13 bases remaining between them. CDR3 length: 14 amino acids. Germline V lookup: CDR1 MNHEY, CDR2 SVGAGI. The data were produced by immunoSEQ multiplex PCR, yet TCRdb's version contains in-frame clones alone and is incomplete. The sample carries some 200,000 clones, about 85% recorded once. Cohorts were based on clinical histories the participants reported. V usage is TRBV6-5 and J usage is TRBJ1-1; no reliable D call. The TCR originated in a woman in her thirties who had recovered from COVID-19. Sequencing was done on a sample of PBMCs or T cells enriched from blood (not recorded which). DNA of the CDR3: TGTGCCAGCAGTACCGGGTGGCGGGACACTGAAGCTTTCTTT. This sequence encodes CASSTGWRDTEAFF.